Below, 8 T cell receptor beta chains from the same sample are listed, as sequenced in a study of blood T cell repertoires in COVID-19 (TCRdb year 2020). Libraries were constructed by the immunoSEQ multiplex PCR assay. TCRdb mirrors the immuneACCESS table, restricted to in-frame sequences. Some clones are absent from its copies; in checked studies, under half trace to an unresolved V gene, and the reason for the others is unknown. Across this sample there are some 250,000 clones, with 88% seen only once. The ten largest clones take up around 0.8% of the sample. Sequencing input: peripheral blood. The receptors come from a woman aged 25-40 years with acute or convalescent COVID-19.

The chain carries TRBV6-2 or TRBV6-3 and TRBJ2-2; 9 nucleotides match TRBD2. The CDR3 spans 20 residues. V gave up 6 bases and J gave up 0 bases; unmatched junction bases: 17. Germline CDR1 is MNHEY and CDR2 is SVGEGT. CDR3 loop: CASSPILAGVQRSNTGELFF. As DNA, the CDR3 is TGTGCCAGCAGCCCAATTTTAGCGGGAGTCCAAAGGTCGAACACCGGGGAGCTGTTTTTT.

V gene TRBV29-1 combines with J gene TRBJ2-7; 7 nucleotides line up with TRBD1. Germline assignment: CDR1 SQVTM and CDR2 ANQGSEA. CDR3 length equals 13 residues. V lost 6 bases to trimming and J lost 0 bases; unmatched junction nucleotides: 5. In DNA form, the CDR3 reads TGCAGCGTAAGGACAGGCCTCTCCTACGAGCAGTACTTC. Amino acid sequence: CSVRTGLSYEQYF.

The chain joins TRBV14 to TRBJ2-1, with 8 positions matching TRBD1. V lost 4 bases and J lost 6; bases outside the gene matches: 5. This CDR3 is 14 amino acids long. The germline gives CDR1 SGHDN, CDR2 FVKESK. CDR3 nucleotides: TGTGCCAGCAGCCGACAGGGGATAGGCAATGAGCAGTTCTTC. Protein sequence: CASSRQGIGNEQFF.

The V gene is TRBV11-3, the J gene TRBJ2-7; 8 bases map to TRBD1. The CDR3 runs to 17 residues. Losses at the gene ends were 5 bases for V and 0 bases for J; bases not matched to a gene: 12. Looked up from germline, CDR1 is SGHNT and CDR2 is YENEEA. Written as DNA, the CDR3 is TGTGCCAGCAGCCCGACCCGGACAGGGACACCCTCCTACGAGCAGTACTTC. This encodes CASSPTRTGTPSYEQYF.

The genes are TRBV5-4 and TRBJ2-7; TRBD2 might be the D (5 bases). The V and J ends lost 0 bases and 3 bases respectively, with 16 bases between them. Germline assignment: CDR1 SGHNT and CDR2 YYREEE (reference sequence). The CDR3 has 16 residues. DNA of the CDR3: TGTGCCAGCAGCTTGGGACGGAGGCCCTTCGACTACGAGCAGTACTTC. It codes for CASSLGRRPFDYEQYF.

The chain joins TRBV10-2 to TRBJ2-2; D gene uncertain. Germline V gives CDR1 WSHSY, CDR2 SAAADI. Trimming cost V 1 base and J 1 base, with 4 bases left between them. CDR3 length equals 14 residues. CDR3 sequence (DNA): TGCGCCAGCAGTGAGTATCGGAACACCGGGGAGCTGTTTTTT. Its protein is CASSEYRNTGELFF.

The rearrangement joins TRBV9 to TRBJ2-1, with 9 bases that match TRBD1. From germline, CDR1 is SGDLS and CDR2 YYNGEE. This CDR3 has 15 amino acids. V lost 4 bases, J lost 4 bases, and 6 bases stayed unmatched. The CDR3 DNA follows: TGTGCCAGCAGCCGGGACAGGGTGGGTTACAATGAGCAGTTCTTC. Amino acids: CASSRDRVGYNEQFF.

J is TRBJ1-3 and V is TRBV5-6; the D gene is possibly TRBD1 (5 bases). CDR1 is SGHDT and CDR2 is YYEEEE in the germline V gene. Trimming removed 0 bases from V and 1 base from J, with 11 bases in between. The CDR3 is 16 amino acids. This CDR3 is CASSLDFAGSGNTIYF. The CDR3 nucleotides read TGTGCCAGCAGCTTGGATTTTGCAGGGTCTGGAAACACCATATATTTT.